The 15 T cell receptor beta chains below all came from one sample that was sequenced in a study of shared clonotypes between healthy human individuals. Sequencing used immunoSEQ multiplex PCR; TCRdb keeps in-frame clones, though not all of them. Of fewer than 1.4 million clones in the sample, roughly 74% were seen once. Sequenced sample: memory CD4+ T cells from PBMCs. Subset in this sample: CD45RA-negative fraction. The receptors shown here come from a man aged 18-30 years in good health. Some clones in this sample may be carry-over from other donors' samples.

The chain carries TRBV5-1 and TRBJ1-1; TRBD1 might be the D (5 bases). Trimming left V 2 bases short and J 3 bases short, with 14 bases between. The length of the CDR3 is 15 residues. Germline V gene data show CDR1 as SGHRS and CDR2 as YFSETQ. In DNA form, the CDR3 reads TGCGCCAGCAGCTTCTACACTGGAGGGGACACTGAAGCTTTCTTT. It codes for CASSFYTGGDTEAFF. The whole variable domain, filled in from reference TRBV5-1 and TRBJ1-1, reads KAGVTQTPRYLIKTRGQQVTLSCSPISGHRSVSWYQQTPGQGLQFLFEYFSETQRNKGNFPGRFSGRQFSNSRSEMNVSTLELGDSALYLCASSFYTGGDTEAFFGQGTRLTVV.

The chain carries TRBV7-8 and TRBJ1-5; 9 bases are shared with TRBD1. CDR3 length equals 15 residues. J was trimmed by 3 bases and V by 5 bases; bases with no gene match: 5. CDR1 and CDR2 (germline): SGHVS, FQNEAQ. DNA of the CDR3: TGTGCCAGCAGCCGGGGACAGGGAAACAATCAGCCCCAGCATTTT. Residues: CASSRGQGNNQPQHF.

The gene calls are TRBV18 and TRBJ2-7, with a tentative D call TRBD1 (6 bases). Trimming removed 2 bases at V and 8 bases at J, with 7 bases between. The CDR3 is made up of 11 amino acids. CDR1 KGHSH and CDR2 LQKENI come from the germline V gene. CDR3 sequence (DNA): TGTGCCAGCTCACCAGGGGACAAGCAGTACTTC. It encodes CASSPGDKQYF.

The chain combines TRBV9 with TRBJ1-2, with 12 bases identical to TRBD1. The V gene end was trimmed by 4 bases and the J gene end by 8 bases; junction bases not matched to a gene: 9. Germline V gene lookup returns CDR1 SGDLS and CDR2 YYNGEE. CDR3 length: 15 amino acids. The CDR3 loop reads CASSLSGTGGIGYTF. The CDR3, as DNA: TGTGCCAGCAGCTTATCCGGGACAGGGGGCATCGGCTACACCTTC.

This clone was picked up one time. V usage is TRBV11-2 and J usage is TRBJ2-2; the D gene is possibly TRBD2 (6 bases). The CDR3 covers 16 residues. The germline V gene encodes CDR1 SGHAT and CDR2 FQNNGV. The V end lost 0 bases, the J end lost 4 bases, and 12 bases lay between the germline ends. CDR3 sequence: CASSLDSGSGTGELFF. CDR3 nucleotides: TGTGCCAGCAGCTTAGACTCCGGGAGCGGCACCGGGGAGCTGTTTTTT.

The chain recombines TRBV7-3 with TRBJ2-7; no clear D gene. CDR1 is SGHTA, CDR2 FQGTGA, per germline. The V gene lost 1 base and the J gene lost 6 bases, with 7 bases spanning the gap. The CDR3 contains 12 residues. Here the CDR3 reads CASSLNLGEQYF. CDR3 DNA sequence: TGTGCCAGCAGCTTAAATTTGGGCGAGCAGTACTTC.

The chain joins TRBV7-9 to TRBJ2-5; D tentatively reads TRBD1 or TRBD2 (5 bases each). This CDR3 has 14 amino acids. Trimming removed 2 bases at V and 5 bases at J, with 12 bases between. Germline CDR1 and CDR2: SEHNR and FQNEAQ (reference sequence). Written as DNA, the CDR3 is TGTGCCAGCAGCTTATGGGCTGGGGACGAGACCCAGTACTTC. This gives the protein CASSLWAGDETQYF.

This clone was recorded a few times. The V call is TRBV18, the J call TRBJ1-4; 8 bases map to TRBD1. Trimming cost V 2 bases and J 8 bases; bases outside gene matches: 4. This CDR3 has 14 amino acids. Germline lookup yields CDR1 KGHSH and CDR2 LQKENI. CDR3 sequence (DNA): TGTGCCAGCTCACCAAGGACAGGGACCGAAAAACTGTTTTTT. Translating gives CASSPRTGTEKLFF.

On this clone itself: A much more abundant neighbour one base away suggests this may be a read error. The V call is TRBV7-9, the J call TRBJ2-1; TRBD2 aligns across 10 bases. This CDR3 contains 15 residues. The ends lost 6 bases at V and 3 bases at J; junction bases unmatched: 5. Germline lookup yields CDR1 SEHNR and CDR2 FQNEAQ (reference sequence). DNA for the CDR3: TGTGCCAGCAGTTCCGGACTAGCGGACTACAATGAGCAGTTCTTC. This encodes CASSSGLADYNEQFF. The entire variable domain, with the rest obtained from reference TRBV7-9 and TRBJ2-1, is as follows: DTGVSQNPRHKITKRGQNVTFRCDPISEHNRLYWYRQTLGQGPEFLTYFQNEAQLEKSRLLSDRFSAERPKGSFSTLEIQRTEQGDSAMYLCASSSGLADYNEQFFGPGTRLTVL.

The chain carries TRBV6-1 and TRBJ1-1, with TRBD1 as a possible D gene (5 bases). The CDR3 consists of 14 residues. The V gene's germline CDR1 is MNHNS and CDR2 SASEGT. V dropped 3 bases and J dropped 0 bases, with 8 bases sitting between them. CDR3 in DNA: TGTGCCAGCAGTGATAACAGGATGAACACTGAAGCTTTCTTT. It is translated as CASSDNRMNTEAFF.

V usage is TRBV2 and J usage is TRBJ1-5; D is undetermined. The V end lost 1 base, the J end lost 6 bases, and 7 bases lay between the germline ends. The CDR3 contains 13 residues. Germline CDR1 reads SNHLY; CDR2 reads FYNNEI. CDR3 nucleotides: TGTGCCAGCAGTGAAGACAGCCGTCAGCCCCAGCATTTT. Its protein product is CASSEDSRQPQHF.

V gene TRBV2 combines with J gene TRBJ2-7; 12 bases are a match to TRBD2. This CDR3 has 14 amino acids. The junction had 7 bases not matched to a gene; V was cut back by 6 bases and J by 7 bases. Per germline, CDR1 SNHLY and CDR2 FYNNEI. The CDR3 is CASSTTSGSGEQYF. The CDR3 DNA is TGTGCCAGCAGCACGACTAGCGGGAGTGGGGAGCAGTACTTC.

The chain couples TRBV7-8 to TRBJ2-5; 12 nucleotides align to TRBD1. Germline V CDR1 and CDR2: SGHVS, FQNEAQ. This CDR3 region has 16 residues. The J segment lost 3 bases and the V segment lost 4 bases, leaving 6 bases of the junction unmatched. The CDR3 sequence is CASSYGTGGMEETQYF. CDR3 in DNA: TGTGCCAGCAGCTACGGGACAGGGGGCATGGAAGAGACCCAGTACTTC. The whole variable domain, remainder taken from reference TRBV7-8 and TRBJ2-5, is GAGVSQSPRYKVAKRGQDVALRCDPISGHVSLFWYQQALGQGPEFLTYFQNEAQLDKSGLPSDRFFAERPEGSVSTLKIQRTQQEDSAVYLCASSYGTGGMEETQYFGPGTRLLVL.

V gene TRBV10-3 combines with J gene TRBJ2-2; 8 bases fit TRBD1. J lost 7 bases, V lost 6 bases, and 10 bases had no gene match. Germline CDR1 is ENHRY and CDR2 is SYGVKD. The CDR3 runs 15 residues. The CDR3 nucleotides read TGTGCCATCAGCACTAACAGGGGGAGGAACGGGGAGCTGTTTTTT. Encoded protein: CAISTNRGRNGELFF.

The rearrangement uses TRBV14 and TRBJ1-1, with D perhaps matching TRBD1 (6 bases). CDR1 SGHDN and CDR2 FVKESK come from the germline V gene. V was trimmed by 0 bases and J by 1 base, leaving 12 bases between them. The CDR3 extends over 16 amino acids. The CDR3, as DNA: TGTGCCAGCAGCCAAGAACAGGGTAATTGGAACACTGAAGCTTTCTTT. It yields the protein CASSQEQGNWNTEAFF.